The 29 T cell receptor beta chains below were found in one sample sequenced in a study of shared clonotypes between healthy human individuals. Profiling relied on immunoSEQ multiplex PCR, and the TCRdb table lists in-frame clones only, not all of them. The repertoire consists of 2 million to 2.5 million clones, with around 90% occurring once and the leading ten covering approximately 0.39%. Sequencing was performed on naive CD4+ T cells from PBMCs. The subset was: CD45RA+ positively selected. The receptors come from a young man in good health. Some clones in this sample may be carry-over from other donors' samples.

This clone was detected only once. The chain couples TRBV29-1 to TRBJ2-7; D uncertain. The CDR3 is 13 amino acids. V was cut by 0 bases and J by 6 bases, with 12 bases left in between. The germline CDR1 and CDR2 sequences are SQVTM and ANQGSEA. In nucleotides, the CDR3 is TGCAGCGTTGAAGATCCCAGACTGGCCGAGCAGTACTTC. It yields the protein CSVEDPRLAEQYF.

The rearrangement links TRBV4-1 to TRBJ2-1, with D maybe TRBD1 (6 bases). Germline CDR1 and CDR2: MGHRA and YSYEKL. V was shortened by 7 bases and J by 0 bases, with 13 bases between the two germline ends. CDR3 length equals 15 residues. The CDR3 sequence: CASMGHPSSYNEQFF. CDR3 coding DNA: TGCGCCAGCATGGGACACCCTAGCTCCTACAATGAGCAGTTCTTC.

V is TRBV19 and J is TRBJ2-1, with 8 bases aligning to TRBD2. This CDR3 comprises 15 residues. Germline V gene sequence: CDR1 LNHDA, CDR2 SQIVND (reference sequence). With 5 bases clipped from V and 3 bases from J, the junction kept 6 bases outside the gene matches. The CDR3 sequence: CASSLLAGRYNEQFF. CDR3 nucleotide sequence: TGTGCCAGTAGTCTTCTAGCGGGCCGCTACAATGAGCAGTTCTTC.

This sequence joins TRBV2 and TRBJ1-5; 8 bases are a match to TRBD1. Germline loops: CDR1 SNHLY, CDR2 FYNNEI. This CDR3 region has 14 residues. The ends lost 4 bases at V and 4 bases at J; junction bases unmatched: 3. The CDR3 nucleotides are TGTGCCAGCAGTGGGACAGGGAAAAATCAGCCCCAGCATTTT. Encoded protein: CASSGTGKNQPQHF.

The sample holds a few counts of this clone. The chain carries TRBV28 and TRBJ1-2; D is unclear. V gave up 6 bases and J gave up 6 bases, with 20 bases separating them. CDR1 and CDR2 from the germline V gene are MDHEN and SYDVKM. The length of the CDR3 is 15 residues. The CDR3 DNA sequence: TGTGCCAGCAGGGATTTGGGAGGCAACGTAGATGGCTACACCTTC. Amino acids: CASRDLGGNVDGYTF.

The chain joins TRBV28 to TRBJ2-1; possible D gene TRBD1, 6 bases. The CDR3 is 16 residues long. Germline CDR1 reads MDHEN; CDR2 reads SYDVKM. Trimming removed 3 bases from V and 0 bases from J, with 12 bases in between. The CDR3 region is CASSFGGQSSYNEQFF. The CDR3 DNA reads TGTGCCAGCAGTTTTGGTGGACAGAGCTCCTACAATGAGCAGTTCTTC.

A single count supports this clone. The chain joins TRBV19 to TRBJ1-1; the D gene is possibly TRBD1 (5 bases). The V end lost 7 bases, the J end lost 2 bases, and 23 bases lay between the germline ends. This CDR3 is built from 17 residues. Germline V gene lookup returns CDR1 LNHDA and CDR2 SQIVND (reference sequence). The CDR3 DNA reads as TGTGCCAGTACCCCACTGGGGCAGAGAGGTTATAACACTGAAGCTTTCTTT. It specifies CASTPLGQRGYNTEAFF.

This clone appeared a few times. The V and J genes are TRBV28 and TRBJ1-2, with 8 bases fitting TRBD1. The CDR3 extends over 12 amino acids. V lost 6 bases and J lost 7; bases outside the gene matches: 4. Germline assignment: CDR1 MDHEN and CDR2 SYDVKM. DNA for the CDR3: TGTGCCAGCAGACCTACAGGGGGTGGCTACACCTTC. Residues: CASRPTGGGYTF.

V is TRBV7-2 and J is TRBJ2-5; D may be TRBD1 or TRBD2 (6 bases each). V lost 5 bases, J lost 5 bases, and 18 bases lay in between. This CDR3 is 15 amino acids long. Germline V gene lookup returns CDR1 SGHTA and CDR2 FQGNSA. In DNA form, the CDR3 reads TGTGCCAGCAGCCGCGGAGGGGGATATCCGGAGACCCAGTACTTC. Amino acids: CASSRGGGYPETQYF.

This clone was counted a few times. Other nucleotide sequences from this sample produce the same CDR3. This sequence joins TRBV5-1 and TRBJ1-3; D is unclear. In germline, CDR1 is SGHRS, CDR2 YFSETQ. The CDR3 is 15 residues long. V was pared by 0 bases and J by 0 bases, with 7 bases between. CDR3 in amino acids: CASSLDGSSGNTIYF. The CDR3 DNA sequence: TGCGCCAGCAGCTTGGACGGGAGCTCTGGAAACACCATATATTTT.

For this clone: The same CDR3 is also encoded by other DNA sequences in this sample. The CDR3 sequence: CASSSGTENQPQHF. The CDR3 DNA reads TGCGCCAGCAGCTCCGGGACGGAGAATCAGCCCCAGCATTTT. The chain carries TRBV5-1 and TRBJ1-5; possibly TRBD1 for D (5 bases). The CDR3 runs to 14 residues. Germline V lookup: CDR1 SGHRS, CDR2 YFSETQ. V lost 3 bases, J lost 4 bases, and 11 bases lay in between.

This chain connects TRBV7-3 to TRBJ2-1; D is perhaps TRBD1 or TRBD2 (6 bases each). The CDR3 spans 15 residues. Trimming stripped 2 bases from V and 4 bases from J, with 12 bases between. Germline values: CDR1 SGHTA, CDR2 FQGTGA. The CDR3 sequence: CASSLWQGTYNEQFF. The DNA of the CDR3 is TGTGCCAGCAGCTTATGGCAGGGGACTTACAATGAGCAGTTCTTC.

The rearrangement links TRBV6-1 to TRBJ2-7, with no clear D. The CDR3 totals 15 residues. The V and J ends lost 2 bases and 3 bases respectively, with 14 bases between them. Germline CDR1 is MNHNS and CDR2 is SASEGT. The CDR3 spells CASSESPFAFYEQYF. The CDR3 coding sequence is TGTGCCAGCAGTGAAAGCCCATTTGCCTTCTACGAGCAGTACTTC.

The rearrangement uses TRBV18 and TRBJ2-2; D ambiguous. This CDR3 is 14 amino acids long. Germline lookup yields CDR1 KGHSH and CDR2 LQKENI. Trimming stripped 3 bases from V and 4 bases from J, with 9 bases between. CDR3 sequence reads: CASSPLRITGELFF. The CDR3 region has the DNA TGTGCCAGCTCACCTTTACGGATCACCGGGGAGCTGTTTTTT. Full variable domain (rest looked up from reference TRBV18 and TRBJ2-2): NAGVMQNPRHLVRRRGQEARLRCSPMKGHSHVYWYRQLPEEGLKFMVYLQKENIIDESGMPKERFSAEFPKEGPSILRIQQVVRGDSAAYFCASSPLRITGELFFGEGSRLTVL.

The V call is TRBV5-1, the J call TRBJ2-5; TRBD1 matches at 12 bases. V was clipped by 0 bases and J by 5 bases; unmatched bases: 5. Looked up from germline, CDR1 is SGHRS and CDR2 is YFSETQ. The length of the CDR3 is 16 residues. The CDR3 sequence: CASSLVGTGGWETQYF. The CDR3 DNA reads TGCGCCAGCAGCTTGGTCGGGACAGGGGGCTGGGAGACCCAGTACTTC.

V gene TRBV4-1 combines with J gene TRBJ2-7, with 7 bases identical to TRBD2. This CDR3 region has 20 residues. Germline loops: CDR1 MGHRA, CDR2 YSYEKL. The V and J ends lost 4 bases and 0 bases, in that order; junction bases with no gene match: 21. CDR3 amino acids: CASSPAGASGVPGSSYEQYF. In DNA, the CDR3 is TGCGCCAGCAGCCCCGCGGGCGCTAGCGGAGTTCCCGGGAGCTCCTACGAGCAGTACTTC.

The chain combines TRBV5-4 with TRBJ2-2; D tentatively fits TRBD1 or TRBD2 (6 bases each). The CDR3 spans 15 residues. The V gene's germline CDR1 is SGHNT and CDR2 YYREEE (reference sequence). V lost 0 bases and J lost 8, with 14 bases in between. CDR3 nucleotide sequence: TGTGCCAGCAGCTTGGCGGGGGCAGGGGTAGGGGAGCTGTTTTTT. The encoded protein is CASSLAGAGVGELFF.

The J gene is TRBJ2-2, the V gene TRBV28; D remains ambiguous. Trimming pared 8 bases from V and 5 bases from J, leaving 12 bases between. Germline assignment: CDR1 MDHEN and CDR2 SYDVKM. CDR3 size: 13 residues. The CDR3: CASWDLGTGELFF. The CDR3 region has the DNA TGTGCCAGCTGGGATTTGGGAACCGGGGAGCTGTTTTTT.

This chain joins TRBV25-1 and TRBJ2-7; 9 bases align to TRBD2. V was clipped by 4 bases and J by 7 bases; unmatched bases: 8. This CDR3 is 14 amino acids long. Germline CDR1 reads MGHDK; CDR2 reads SYGVNS. CDR3 protein: CASSVPGLAREQYF. The CDR3, as DNA: TGTGCCAGCAGTGTGCCGGGACTAGCTCGAGAGCAGTACTTC.

V gene TRBV30 combines with J gene TRBJ1-6; D is possibly TRBD1 (6 bases). Trimming took 4 bases from V and 1 from J, leaving 14 bases between them. The V gene's germline CDR1 is GTSNPN and CDR2 SVGIG (reference sequence). This CDR3 contains 16 residues. DNA of the CDR3: TGTGCCTGGAAGGGGACATTAGTATCCTATAATTCACCCCTCCACTTT. Its translation: CAWKGTLVSYNSPLHF.

J is TRBJ2-5 and V is TRBV29-1; D is undetermined. Germline loops: CDR1 SQVTM, CDR2 ANQGSEA. The CDR3 totals 10 residues. Trimming cost V 6 bases and J 2 bases, with 4 bases left between them. The DNA for the CDR3 is TGCAGCGTCCGTCAAGAGACCCAGTACTTC. Amino acids: CSVRQETQYF.

The rearrangement links TRBV5-5 to TRBJ2-2, with 7 bases lining up with TRBD1. V shed 2 bases and J 8 bases; nucleotides not matched to a gene: 3. This CDR3 contains 13 residues. Germline V gives CDR1 SGHKS, CDR2 YYEKEE (reference sequence). The CDR3 region is CASSFGTVGELFF. The CDR3 coding sequence is TGTGCCAGCAGCTTCGGGACAGTGGGGGAGCTGTTTTTT.

This chain links TRBV7-9 with TRBJ2-7; D gene unclear. There are 14 residues in the CDR3. Germline CDR1 reads SEHNR; CDR2 reads FQNEAQ (reference sequence). V was clipped by 5 bases and J by 7 bases, with 18 bases between them. As DNA, the CDR3 is TGTGCCAGCAGCCCAAGGCTGGCCTCCCAGGAGCAGTACTTC. It is translated as CASSPRLASQEQYF.

The sample holds one count of this clone. The chain is built from TRBV7-2 and TRBJ2-3; 8 positions agree with TRBD1. Germline lookup yields CDR1 SGHTA and CDR2 FQGNSA. J lost 8 bases, V lost 2 bases, and 9 bases had no gene match. The CDR3 contains 15 residues. The CDR3 DNA reads TGTGCCAGCAGCTTACAGGGGGCCGCACCGGGTACGCAGTATTTT. Translating it yields CASSLQGAAPGTQYF.

CDR3 in DNA: TGTGCCATCAGTGAGTACTCGGGGGACGAGCAGTACTTC. Protein: CAISEYSGDEQYF. The gene calls are TRBV10-3 and TRBJ2-7; perhaps TRBD2 as D (6 bases). CDR1 and CDR2 from the germline V gene are ENHRY and SYGVKD. The germline V and J ends were trimmed by 1 base and 5 bases, with 9 bases remaining between them. The length of the CDR3 is 13 residues.

The V call is TRBV6-4, the J call TRBJ2-7; D gene unclear. This CDR3 comprises 14 residues. Germline V CDR1 and CDR2: MRHNA, SNTAGT. V was clipped by 9 bases and J by 2 bases, with 17 bases between them. The DNA of the CDR3 is TGTGCCAGAAAACCCGAGTGGTCCCCCTACGAGCAGTACTTC. It specifies CARKPEWSPYEQYF.

This clone appeared once. Other nucleotide sequences from this sample produce the same CDR3. J is TRBJ2-7 and V is TRBV5-1; TRBD1 matches at 11 bases. The CDR3 is 14 amino acids. J lost 2 bases, V lost 7 bases, and 5 bases had no gene match. Germline V gene sequence: CDR1 SGHRS, CDR2 YFSETQ. The CDR3 DNA follows: TGCGCCAGCTCCCGGGGACAGGGGGCCTACGAGCAGTACTTC. Protein sequence: CASSRGQGAYEQYF.

The rearrangement joins TRBV2 to TRBJ1-5, with D maybe TRBD1 (5 bases). The CDR3 is 14 residues long. Trimming stripped 6 bases from V and 5 bases from J, with 14 bases between. Germline V gene lookup returns CDR1 SNHLY and CDR2 FYNNEI. DNA of the CDR3: TGTGCCAGCAGGATATCCCGGGGCGATCAGCCCCAGCATTTT. Its translation is CASRISRGDQPQHF.

The chain has TRBV4-1 and TRBJ2-6, with 9 positions matching TRBD1. The CDR3 has 19 residues. Germline CDR1 and CDR2: MGHRA and YSYEKL. V lost 0 bases, J lost 1 base, and 7 bases stayed unmatched. CDR3 sequence: CASSQDDRGGISGANVLTF. Here the CDR3 DNA reads TGCGCCAGCAGCCAAGATGACAGGGGGGGGATTTCTGGGGCCAACGTCCTGACTTTC.